Described below is a single TCR beta chain sequence and its context. Those enrolled, adults aged roughly 18 to 90 years, came from about two dozen US areas. This sample is part of a study of blood T cell repertoires in COVID-19. The assay was immunoSEQ multiplex PCR, and TCRdb's table has in-frame clones only and misses some. Of 130,000 to 150,000 clones listed, less than 90% are singletons. Germline V gene data show CDR1 as LNHDA and CDR2 as SQIVND (reference sequence). The CDR3 loop spans 11 amino acids. The V and J ends lost 5 bases and 10 bases respectively, with 9 bases between them. Input material: PBMCs or T cells enriched from blood (not recorded which). The TCR sequence derives from a woman between 50 and 59 years old who had been exposed to COVID-19. The V call is TRBV19, the J call TRBJ1-5, with D perhaps TRBD1 (5 bases). CDR3 bases: TGTGCCAGTAGTCCGGGACTTCCCCAGCATTTT. Protein: CASSPGLPQHF.